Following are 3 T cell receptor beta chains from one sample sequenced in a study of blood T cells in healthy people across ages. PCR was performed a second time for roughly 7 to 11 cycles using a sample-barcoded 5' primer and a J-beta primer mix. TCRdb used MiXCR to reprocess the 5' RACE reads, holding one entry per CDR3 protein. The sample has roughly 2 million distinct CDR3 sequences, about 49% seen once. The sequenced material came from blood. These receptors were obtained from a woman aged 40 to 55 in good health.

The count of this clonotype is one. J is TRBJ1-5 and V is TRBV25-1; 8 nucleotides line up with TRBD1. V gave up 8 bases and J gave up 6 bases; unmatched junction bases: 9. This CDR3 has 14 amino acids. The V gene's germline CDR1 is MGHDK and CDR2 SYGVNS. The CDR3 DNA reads TGTGCCAGCGGAAGTGCAGGGGGCAGTCAGCCCCAGCATTTT. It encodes CASGSAGGSQPQHF.

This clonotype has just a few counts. The CDR3 coding sequence is TGCAGTGCTAGACCAGGGGTCTATGGCTACACCTTC. This translates into CSARPGVYGYTF. The chain uses TRBV20-1 and TRBJ1-2; a possible D gene is TRBD1 (6 bases). Germline lookup yields CDR1 DFQATT and CDR2 SNEGSKA (reference sequence). Trimming removed 2 bases from V and 4 bases from J, with 8 bases in between. The CDR3 runs 12 residues.

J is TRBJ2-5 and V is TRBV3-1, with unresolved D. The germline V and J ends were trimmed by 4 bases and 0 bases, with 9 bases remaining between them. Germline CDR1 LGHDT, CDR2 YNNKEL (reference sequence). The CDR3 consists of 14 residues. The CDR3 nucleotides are TGTGCCAGCAGCCGATACTCGTACCAAGAGACCCAGTACTTC. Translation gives CASSRYSYQETQYF.